The source of this T cell receptor (beta chain) is a study of T cells in Graves' hyperthyroidism and ophthalmopathy. Study results and limitations: Among thyroid clonotypes expanded above 0.001, most also appeared in blood. Ophthalmopathy and stable hyperthyroidism were separated by a 13 V-J model. Ophthalmopathy prediction by the model preceded onset by a median about 6.8 months.

This clonotype was observed at least ten times. Its cognate antigen is unknown. Uncontrolled infections, other autoimmune diseases, pregnancy or lactation led to exclusion of patients. CDR1 and CDR2 (germline): SGHAT, FQNNGV. The V and J ends lost 6 bases and 3 bases respectively, with 26 bases between them. There are 19 residues in the CDR3. Amplification of TCR beta CDR3 regions used RNA as the template. The primer set for the first-round RT-PCR of the TCR CDR3 was HTBI. MiXCR was run by TCRdb on the multiplex PCR reads, yielding one entry per CDR3 protein. The sample includes about 500,000 distinct CDR3 sequences, 15% to 20% of them seen just once.

The sequenced material came from blood. The chain couples TRBV11-2 to TRBJ2-2; D tentatively fits TRBD1 or TRBD2 (5 bases each). This clonotype originated in a woman between 25 and 40 years old with Graves' ophthalmopathy. The CDR3 DNA follows: TGTGCCAGCAGACCCCTCCGTGTGTCGAGGGGTGGGGACACCGGGGAGCTGTTTTTT. Its translation: CASRPLRVSRGGDTGELFF. Full variable domain (missing parts from reference TRBV11-2 and TRBJ2-2): EAGVAQSPRYKIIEKRQSVAFWCNPISGHATLYWYQQILGQGPKLLIQFQNNGVVDDSQLPKDRFSAERLKGVDSTLKIQPAKLEDSAVYLCASRPLRVSRGGDTGELFFGEGSRLTVL.